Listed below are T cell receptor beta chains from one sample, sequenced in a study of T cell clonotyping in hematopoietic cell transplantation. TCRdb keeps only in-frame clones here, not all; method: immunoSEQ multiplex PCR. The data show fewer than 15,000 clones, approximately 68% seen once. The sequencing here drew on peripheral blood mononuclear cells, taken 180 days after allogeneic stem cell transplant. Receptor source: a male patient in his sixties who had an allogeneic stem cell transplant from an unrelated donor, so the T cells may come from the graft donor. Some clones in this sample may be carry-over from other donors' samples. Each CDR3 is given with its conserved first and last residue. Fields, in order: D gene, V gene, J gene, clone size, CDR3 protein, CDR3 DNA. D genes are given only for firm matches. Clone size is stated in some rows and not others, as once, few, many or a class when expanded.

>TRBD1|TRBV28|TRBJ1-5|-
CASSGDRRGQPQHF
TGTGCCAGCAGTGGGGACAGGCGGGGACAGCCCCAGCATTTT
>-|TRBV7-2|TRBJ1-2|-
CASSLAGRRGYGYTF
TGTGCCAGCAGCTTAGCGGGTCGCCGGGGCTATGGCTACACCTTC
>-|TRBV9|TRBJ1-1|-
CASSVVWAEGRWDTEAFF
TGTGCCAGCAGCGTAGTTTGGGCCGAAGGGCGTTGGGACACTGAAGCTTTCTTT
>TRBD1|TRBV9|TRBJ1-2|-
CASSVGTGGYYGYTF
TGTGCCAGCAGCGTAGGGACAGGGGGCTACTATGGCTACACCTTC
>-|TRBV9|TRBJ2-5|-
CASSVMGGVQETQYF
TGTGCCAGCAGCGTTATGGGCGGGGTCCAAGAGACCCAGTACTTC
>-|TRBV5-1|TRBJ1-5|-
CASSSQGGNQPQHF
TGCGCCAGCAGTTCACAGGGCGGCAATCAGCCCCAGCATTTT
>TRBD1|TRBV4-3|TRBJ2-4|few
CASSRTGGTQYF
TGCGCCAGCAGCCGAACAGGGGGGACGCAGTACTTC
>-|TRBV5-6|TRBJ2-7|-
CASSFLAGHYEQYF
TGTGCCAGCAGCTTCCTGGCAGGACACTACGAGCAGTACTTC
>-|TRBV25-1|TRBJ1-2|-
CASSELGSVLGYTF
TGTGCCAGCAGTGAACTCGGGTCGGTACTTGGCTACACCTTC
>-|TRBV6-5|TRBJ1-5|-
CATTVSKEAPQHF
TGTGCCACCACAGTAAGCAAAGAGGCGCCCCAGCATTTT
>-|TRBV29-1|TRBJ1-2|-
CSVDDQGGYGYTF
TGCAGCGTTGATGACCAAGGAGGCTATGGCTACACCTTC
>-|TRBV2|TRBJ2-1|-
CASSERSGGSQFF
TGTGCCAGCAGTGAACGATCGGGCGGGTCGCAGTTCTTC
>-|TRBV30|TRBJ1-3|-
CAWTPGGNTIYF
TGTGCCTGGACCCCTGGGGGAAACACCATATATTTT
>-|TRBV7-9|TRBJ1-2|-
CASRWGDTNYGYTF
TGTGCCAGCAGATGGGGGGATACTAACTATGGCTACACCTTC
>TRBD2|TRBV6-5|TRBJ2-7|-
CASKRASGRDYEQYF
TGTGCCAGCAAAAGGGCTAGCGGGAGGGACTACGAGCAGTACTTC
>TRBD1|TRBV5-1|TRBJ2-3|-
CASSFRDRGGADTQYF
TGCGCCAGCAGCTTTAGGGACAGGGGAGGGGCAGATACGCAGTATTTT
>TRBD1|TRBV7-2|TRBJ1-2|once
CASSTDRAGYTF
TGTGCCAGCAGCACCGACAGGGCTGGCTACACCTTC
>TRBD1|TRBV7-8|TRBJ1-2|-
CASSVDRETYGYTF
TGTGCCAGCAGCGTCGACAGGGAAACCTATGGCTACACCTTC
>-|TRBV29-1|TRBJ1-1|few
CSVEPWDGNTEAFF
TGCAGCGTTGAGCCCTGGGACGGGAACACTGAAGCTTTCTTT
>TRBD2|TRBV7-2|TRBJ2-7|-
CASNPGTTNYEQYF
TGTGCCAGCAACCCCGGGACTACCAACTACGAGCAGTACTTC
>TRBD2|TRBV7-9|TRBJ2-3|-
CASSLWGLVTDTQYF
TGTGCCAGCAGCTTATGGGGACTAGTAACAGATACGCAGTATTTT
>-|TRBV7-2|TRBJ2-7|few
CASSLNPSYEQYF
TGTGCCAGCAGCTTAAACCCCTCCTACGAGCAGTACTTC
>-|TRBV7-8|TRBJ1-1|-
CASRRDRLEAFF
TGTGCCAGCAGACGAGACAGGTTAGAAGCTTTCTTT
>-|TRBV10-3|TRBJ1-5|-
CAISQQGSNQPQHF
TGTGCCATCAGTCAACAGGGTAGCAATCAGCCCCAGCATTTT
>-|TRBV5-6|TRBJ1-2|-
CASSFRWGGGGYTF
TGTGCCAGCAGCTTCAGATGGGGGGGCGGCGGCTACACCTTC
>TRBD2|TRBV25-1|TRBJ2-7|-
CASSDGGGRGYEQYF
TGTGCCAGCAGTGATGGGGGGGGTCGTGGCTACGAGCAGTACTTC
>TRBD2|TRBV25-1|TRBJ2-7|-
CASSEWSSGDEQYF
TGTGCCAGCAGTGAATGGTCTAGCGGGGACGAGCAGTACTTC
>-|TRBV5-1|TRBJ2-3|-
CASSLASAGPTSTDTQYF
TGCGCCAGCAGCTTGGCCTCAGCGGGCCCTACTAGCACAGATACGCAGTATTTT
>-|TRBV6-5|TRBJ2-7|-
CASSAVEPGQYF
TGTGCCAGCAGCGCCGTTGAGCCCGGGCAGTACTTC
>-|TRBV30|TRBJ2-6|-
CAWSTGPMLGANVLTF
TGTGCCTGGAGCACGGGACCGATGTTGGGGGCCAACGTCCTGACTTTC
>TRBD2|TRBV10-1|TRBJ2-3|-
CASSEIAGASADTQYF
TGCGCCAGCAGTGAAATAGCGGGAGCCTCTGCAGATACGCAGTATTTT
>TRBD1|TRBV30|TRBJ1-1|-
CAWRPGGITEAFF
TGTGCCTGGAGGCCAGGGGGTATAACTGAAGCTTTCTTT
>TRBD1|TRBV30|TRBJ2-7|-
CAWSPGTGDYEQYF
TGTGCCTGGAGTCCCGGGACAGGGGACTACGAGCAGTACTTC
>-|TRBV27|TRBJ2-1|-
CASSLHVTPWEQFF
TGTGCCAGCAGTTTACATGTGACACCTTGGGAGCAGTTCTTC
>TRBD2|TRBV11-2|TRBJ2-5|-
CASSPGLGGGAVAETQYF
TGTGCCAGCAGCCCAGGACTTGGCGGGGGGGCGGTTGCCGAGACCCAGTACTTC
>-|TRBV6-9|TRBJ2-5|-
CASSYAPKETQYF
TGTGCCAGCAGTTACGCCCCGAAAGAGACCCAGTACTTC
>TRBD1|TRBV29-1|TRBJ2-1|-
CSVASQGLGNEQFF
TGCAGCGTTGCTTCACAGGGGCTCGGCAATGAGCAGTTCTTC
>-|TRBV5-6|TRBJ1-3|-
CASSFQYSGNTIYF
TGTGCCAGCAGCTTCCAGTACTCTGGAAACACCATATATTTT
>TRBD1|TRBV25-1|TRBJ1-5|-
CASRQGAQPQHF
TGTGCCAGCAGACAGGGGGCGCAGCCCCAGCATTTT
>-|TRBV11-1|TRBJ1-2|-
CASSFPDHYGYTF
TGTGCCAGCAGCTTCCCCGACCACTATGGCTACACCTTC
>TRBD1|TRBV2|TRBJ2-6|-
CASSLTGVYGANVLTF
TGTGCCAGCAGTTTGACAGGGGTCTATGGGGCCAACGTCCTGACTTTC
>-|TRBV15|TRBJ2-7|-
CATSRHLREQYF
TGTGCCACCAGCAGACATTTACGCGAGCAGTACTTC
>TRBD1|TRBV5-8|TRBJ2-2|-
CASRLRGTGGPGELFF
TGTGCCAGCAGATTGAGAGGGACAGGGGGACCCGGGGAGCTGTTTTTT